One sample yielded the 19 T cell receptor beta chains listed below, sequenced in a study of blood T cell repertoires in COVID-19. Produced via immunoSEQ multiplex PCR; TCRdb's table is partial and in-frame only. The sample carries 200,000 or so clones, around three quarters recorded once. Source material: peripheral blood. The receptor set was obtained from a man in his fifties or sixties with active or convalescent COVID-19.

This rearrangement joins TRBV5-3 to TRBJ1-3, with D maybe TRBD1 (6 bases). TRBV5-3 is recorded as an ORF, its role being uncertain. Trimming removed 4 bases at V and 0 bases at J, with 11 bases between. The CDR3 extends over 15 amino acids. CDR3 sequence reads: CARSPRTDSGNTIYF. The DNA of the CDR3 is TGTGCCAGAAGCCCTCGGACAGACTCTGGAAACACCATATATTTT.

This clone occurred many times. The rearrangement links TRBV4-1 to TRBJ2-4, with 11 bases matching TRBD1. V lost 0 bases to trimming and J lost 0 bases; unmatched junction nucleotides: 13. Germline values: CDR1 MGHRA, CDR2 YSYEKL. CDR3 length: 21 amino acids. DNA for the CDR3: TGCGCCAGCAGCCAAGATCAAGGACAGGGGGCAGGAGGGAGAGCCAAAAACATTCAGTACTTC. It encodes CASSQDQGQGAGGRAKNIQYF.

The rearrangement links TRBV2 to TRBJ2-5; 9 nucleotides align to TRBD2. Losses at the gene ends were 7 bases for V and 2 bases for J; bases not matched to a gene: 5. Germline V gene sequence: CDR1 SNHLY, CDR2 FYNNEI. The CDR3 spans 14 residues. The CDR3 sequence is CASIWTSDQETQYF. CDR3 DNA sequence: TGTGCCAGCATTTGGACTAGCGATCAAGAGACCCAGTACTTC. Together with reference TRBV2 and TRBJ2-5, the CDR3 gives the full variable domain: EPEVTQTPSHQVTQMGQEVILRCVPISNHLYFYWYRQILGQKVEFLVSFYNNEISEKSEIFDDQFSVERPDGSNFTLKIRSTKLEDSAMYFCASIWTSDQETQYFGPGTRLLVL.

The chain carries TRBV6-5 and TRBJ1-4; the match to TRBD1 covers 7 bases. J was trimmed by 5 bases and V by 5 bases; bases with no gene match: 5. Germline lookup yields CDR1 MNHEY and CDR2 SVGAGI. The CDR3 contains 14 residues. The DNA for the CDR3 is TGTGCCAGCAGTCGGGACAGATCAAATGAAAAACTGTTTTTT. It specifies CASSRDRSNEKLFF.

J is TRBJ1-4 and V is TRBV6-5, with 8 positions matching TRBD1. Germline V lookup: CDR1 MNHEY, CDR2 SVGAGI. The CDR3 spans 14 residues. The junction had 8 bases not matched to a gene; V was cut back by 7 bases and J by 7 bases. CDR3 DNA sequence: TGTGCCAGCATACCAGGGGGCCTGGGTGAAAAACTGTTTTTT. Protein: CASIPGGLGEKLFF.

The rearrangement uses TRBV28 and TRBJ2-3; D is perhaps TRBD1 (5 bases). The CDR3 has 14 amino acids. The germline gives CDR1 MDHEN, CDR2 SYDVKM. Deletions cut 6 bases from V and 4 bases from J, with 14 bases between. The CDR3 DNA is TGTGCCAGCAGCCACGTTGGGGCCGCAGATACGCAGTATTTT. It codes for CASSHVGAADTQYF.

The chain couples TRBV19 to TRBJ2-7, with 9 bases identical to TRBD2. Germline V gene sequence: CDR1 LNHDA, CDR2 SQIVND (reference sequence). V was clipped by 4 bases and J by 4 bases; unmatched bases: 5. CDR3 size: 14 residues. This CDR3 reads CASSKREDWYEQYF. The CDR3 DNA is TGTGCCAGTAGTAAGCGGGAGGACTGGTACGAGCAGTACTTC.

At least ten counts were recorded for this clone. Distinct nucleotide sequences in the sample also encode this CDR3. The V gene is TRBV5-1, the J gene TRBJ2-7, with a tentative D call TRBD1 (6 bases). This CDR3 has 14 amino acids. Germline CDR1 and CDR2: SGHRS and YFSETQ. Trimming took off 4 bases at V and 6 bases at J, with 17 bases between the two ends. The CDR3 bases are TGCGCCAGCAGCCCTGCGCAGGGGTGGTTCGAGCAGTACTTC. Amino acid sequence: CASSPAQGWFEQYF.

This clone occurred a few times. Other nucleotide sequences from this sample produce the same CDR3. This chain joins TRBV28 and TRBJ1-2; perhaps TRBD1 as D (5 bases). Germline V gene data show CDR1 as MDHEN and CDR2 as SYDVKM. With 3 bases removed from V and 8 bases from J, the gap between germline ends came to 7 bases. The CDR3 loop spans 11 amino acids. The CDR3 nucleotides are TGTGCCAGCAGTTTCGACAGAGGCTACACCTTC. It is translated as CASSFDRGYTF.

The chain carries TRBV3-1 (or the pseudogene TRBV3-2) and TRBJ1-2; D perhaps matches TRBD1 (5 bases). The CDR3 is 14 residues long. Trimming left V 3 bases short and J 7 bases short, with 15 bases between. CDR1 LGHDT and CDR2 YNNKEL come from the germline V gene (reference sequence). The CDR3 sequence is CASSHVTGSLGYTF. In DNA, the CDR3 is TGTGCCAGCAGCCACGTTACAGGCTCGCTTGGCTACACCTTC.

V and J are TRBV7-3 and TRBJ2-2; D gene unclear. Trimming took off 2 bases at V and 7 bases at J, with 5 bases between the two ends. Germline V gene data show CDR1 as SGHTA and CDR2 as FQGTGA. The CDR3 has 12 amino acids. The chain's CDR3 is CASSLPGGELFF. DNA of the CDR3: TGTGCCAGCAGCTTACCGGGCGGGGAGCTGTTTTTT.

This clone appeared a single time. The chain recombines TRBV27 with TRBJ2-2, with D perhaps matching TRBD2 (5 bases). Germline CDR1 is MNHEY and CDR2 is SMNVEV (reference sequence). The CDR3 sequence is 16 residues long. Deletions cut 5 bases from V and 4 bases from J, with 17 bases between. Here the CDR3 reads CASSGDPGEGTGELFF. CDR3 bases: TGTGCCAGCAGTGGTGACCCCGGAGAGGGCACCGGGGAGCTGTTTTTT.

V usage is TRBV5-5 and J usage is TRBJ2-1; weak D call: TRBD1 (6 bases). CDR1 is SGHKS and CDR2 is YYEKEE in the germline V gene (reference sequence). V lost 4 bases to trimming and J lost 8 bases, with 16 bases between them. The CDR3 extends over 14 amino acids. CDR3 sequence reads: CASSRDIGYDEQFF. CDR3 nucleotide sequence: TGTGCCAGCAGCCGGGACATAGGCTATGATGAGCAGTTCTTC. Looking up the rest from reference TRBV5-5 and TRBJ2-1 gives the full variable domain: DAGVTQSPTHLIKTRGQQVTLRCSPISGHKSVSWYQQVLGQGPQFIFQYYEKEERGRGNFPDRFSARQFPNYSSELNVNALLLGDSALYLCASSRDIGYDEQFFGPGTRLTVL.

The chain is built from TRBV2 and TRBJ2-5; D is possibly TRBD1 (6 bases). The V gene's germline CDR1 is SNHLY and CDR2 FYNNEI. V was trimmed by 7 bases and J by 6 bases, leaving 18 bases between them. The CDR3 has 14 residues. Here the CDR3 reads CASTWAGAMQTQYF. The CDR3 DNA is TGTGCCAGCACCTGGGCAGGGGCGATGCAGACCCAGTACTTC. Variable domain in full (rest from reference TRBV2 and TRBJ2-5): EPEVTQTPSHQVTQMGQEVILRCVPISNHLYFYWYRQILGQKVEFLVSFYNNEISEKSEIFDDQFSVERPDGSNFTLKIRSTKLEDSAMYFCASTWAGAMQTQYFGPGTRLLVL.

The CDR3 reads CASSPLGGGTRETQYF. The CDR3 DNA reads TGCGCCAGCAGCCCCCTGGGGGGAGGGACGAGGGAGACCCAGTACTTC. The chain combines TRBV4-1 with TRBJ2-5, with 7 bases lining up with TRBD2. The junction had 13 bases not matched to a gene; V was cut back by 4 bases and J by 5 bases. This CDR3 has 16 amino acids. The germline CDR1 and CDR2 sequences are MGHRA and YSYEKL.

The chain is built from TRBV6-5 and TRBJ1-4; no clear D gene. CDR1 MNHEY and CDR2 SVGAGI come from the germline V gene. Trimming removed 5 bases at V and 8 bases at J, with 12 bases between. This CDR3 contains 13 residues. CDR3 residues: CASSPQRGEKLFF. CDR3 sequence (DNA): TGTGCCAGCAGTCCCCAAAGAGGCGAAAAACTGTTTTTT.

The chain carries TRBV5-3 and TRBJ1-2; 8 bases are shared with TRBD1. TRBV5-3 carries the ORF label, with uncertain function. The CDR3 spans 16 residues. V was clipped by 4 bases and J by 3 bases; unmatched bases: 11. The CDR3 DNA reads TGTGCCAGAAGCGGATACAGGGGGAACTTTGACTATGGCTACACCTTC. It specifies CARSGYRGNFDYGYTF.

V and J are TRBV4-3 and TRBJ1-4, with D hard to call. V lost 5 bases to trimming and J lost 8 bases, with 12 bases between them. The germline V gene encodes CDR1 LGHNA and CDR2 YSLEER. This CDR3 contains 13 residues. CDR3 loop: CASSAYSGEKLFF. CDR3 DNA sequence: TGCGCCAGCAGCGCGTACAGCGGGGAAAAACTGTTTTTT.

The rearrangement joins TRBV28 to TRBJ1-2; 8 bases agree with TRBD1. Looked up from germline, CDR1 is MDHEN and CDR2 is SYDVKM. The CDR3 has 15 amino acids. Trimming removed 5 bases from V and 3 bases from J; junction bases left unmatched: 8. Here the CDR3 reads CASSTGGTPHYGYTF. CDR3 bases: TGTGCCAGCAGTACAGGGGGGACACCCCACTATGGCTACACCTTC.